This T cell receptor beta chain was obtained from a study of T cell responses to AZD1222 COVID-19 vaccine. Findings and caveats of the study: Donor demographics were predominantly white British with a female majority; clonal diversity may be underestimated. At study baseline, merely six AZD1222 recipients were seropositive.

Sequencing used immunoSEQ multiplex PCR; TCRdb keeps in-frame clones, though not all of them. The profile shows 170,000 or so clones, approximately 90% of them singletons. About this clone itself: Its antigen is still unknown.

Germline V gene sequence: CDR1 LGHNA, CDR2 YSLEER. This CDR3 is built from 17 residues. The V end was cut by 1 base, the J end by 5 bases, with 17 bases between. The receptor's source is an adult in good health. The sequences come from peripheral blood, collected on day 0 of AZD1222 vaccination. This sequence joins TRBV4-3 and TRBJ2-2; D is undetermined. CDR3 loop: CASSQAKQAPRTGELFF. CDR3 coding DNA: TGCGCCAGCAGCCAAGCGAAGCAGGCCCCGCGAACCGGGGAGCTGTTTTTT.